These T cell receptor beta chains were read from a single sample in a study of cytomegalovirus exposure and HLA in healthy donors. The table came from immunoSEQ multiplex PCR; TCRdb's copy has only in-frame clones and leaves some out. In the table there are over 150,000 clones, about 81% of which are singletons. The sample consisted of PBMCs. These receptors were taken from a woman between 45 and 60 years old in good health and CMV-seropositive. The CDR3 runs from the conserved cysteine through the conserved F or W. The D gene is left open where the match is weak. Not all rows give a size; the values are once, few, many and, for expanded clones, a class.

J gene: TRBJ1-2
D gene: .
clone size: once
V gene: TRBV27
CDR3 DNA: TGTGCCAGCAGTTTCGACCGCAGGGTCTACCATGGCTACACCTTC
CDR3 protein: CASSFDRRVYHGYTF

J gene: TRBJ2-1
D gene: TRBD2
clone size: .
V gene: TRBV11-2
CDR3 DNA: TGTGCCAGCAAACATCTAGCGGCCTCCTACAATGAGCAGTTCTTC
CDR3 protein: CASKHLAASYNEQFF

J gene: TRBJ1-2
D gene: .
clone size: .
V gene: TRBV4-1
CDR3 DNA: TGCGCCAGCAGCCAAGACGAAGTGGGGGGGGCTCACTATGGCTACACCTTC
CDR3 protein: CASSQDEVGGAHYGYTF

J gene: TRBJ2-7
D gene: .
clone size: .
V gene: TRBV5-1
CDR3 DNA: TGCGCCAGCAGCTTAACAAGCGAGCTCCTCGAGCAGTACTTC
CDR3 protein: CASSLTSELLEQYF

J gene: TRBJ2-1
D gene: TRBD1
clone size: .
V gene: TRBV10-3
CDR3 DNA: TGTGCCATCAGTGAGACAGGGGGCGCTTACAATGAGCAGTTCTTC
CDR3 protein: CAISETGGAYNEQFF

J gene: TRBJ2-1
D gene: TRBD2
clone size: .
V gene: TRBV7-6
CDR3 DNA: TGTGCCAGCAGCTTAGAACCTAGCGGGAGTGTAGGCGAGCAGTTCTTC
CDR3 protein: CASSLEPSGSVGEQFF

J gene: TRBJ2-5
D gene: .
clone size: once
V gene: TRBV9
CDR3 DNA: TGTGCCAGCAGCCAAAAAAGCGGGTGGGAGACCCAGTACTTC
CDR3 protein: CASSQKSGWETQYF

J gene: TRBJ2-7
D gene: TRBD2
clone size: .
V gene: TRBV28
CDR3 DNA: TGTGCCAGCAGGGGGACTAGCGGAACCTACGAGCAGTACTTC
CDR3 protein: CASRGTSGTYEQYF

J gene: TRBJ2-1
D gene: .
clone size: .
V gene: TRBV5-1
CDR3 DNA: TGCGCCAGCAAAGAGGGAGATGAGCAGTTCTTC
CDR3 protein: CASKEGDEQFF

J gene: TRBJ2-2
D gene: TRBD1
clone size: .
V gene: TRBV4-1
CDR3 DNA: TGCGCCAGCAGCCGGACAGGGAACACCGGGGAGCTGTTTTTT
CDR3 protein: CASSRTGNTGELFF

J gene: TRBJ2-7
D gene: TRBD1
clone size: .
V gene: TRBV4-2
CDR3 DNA: TGTGCCAGCAGCCAAGATATGACAGGGGCCTACGAGCAGTACTTC
CDR3 protein: CASSQDMTGAYEQYF

J gene: TRBJ2-3
D gene: TRBD1
clone size: .
V gene: TRBV7-2
CDR3 DNA: TGTGCCAGCAGCCAGCCGGGACAGGGTACAGATACGCAGTATTTT
CDR3 protein: CASSQPGQGTDTQYF

J gene: TRBJ2-6
D gene: .
clone size: .
V gene: TRBV7-2
CDR3 DNA: TGTGCCAGCAGCCCGCAGGTCCTCTCTGGGGCCAACGTCCTGACTTTC
CDR3 protein: CASSPQVLSGANVLTF

J gene: TRBJ2-7
D gene: .
clone size: once
V gene: TRBV19
CDR3 DNA: TGTGCCAGTAGTATGGAGGGGGCGGAAGAGCAGTACTTC
CDR3 protein: CASSMEGAEEQYF

J gene: TRBJ2-1
D gene: TRBD2
clone size: .
V gene: TRBV7-2
CDR3 DNA: TGTGCCAGCAGCTTTGGTCTAGCGGGAGATGGGGTTGAGCAGTTCTTC
CDR3 protein: CASSFGLAGDGVEQFF

J gene: TRBJ1-6
D gene: .
clone size: .
V gene: TRBV25-1
CDR3 DNA: TGTGCCAGCAGTGTTGGCAAGTCACCCCTCCACTTT
CDR3 protein: CASSVGKSPLHF

J gene: TRBJ1-1
D gene: .
clone size: once
V gene: TRBV7-9
CDR3 DNA: TGTGCCAGCAGCTTAAGGAGTAACACTGAAGCTTTCTTT
CDR3 protein: CASSLRSNTEAFF

J gene: TRBJ2-4
D gene: TRBD2
clone size: once
V gene: TRBV5-6
CDR3 DNA: TGTGCCAGCAGCCCCGGGGGGACCCTAGCCAAAAACATTCAGTACTTC
CDR3 protein: CASSPGGTLAKNIQYF